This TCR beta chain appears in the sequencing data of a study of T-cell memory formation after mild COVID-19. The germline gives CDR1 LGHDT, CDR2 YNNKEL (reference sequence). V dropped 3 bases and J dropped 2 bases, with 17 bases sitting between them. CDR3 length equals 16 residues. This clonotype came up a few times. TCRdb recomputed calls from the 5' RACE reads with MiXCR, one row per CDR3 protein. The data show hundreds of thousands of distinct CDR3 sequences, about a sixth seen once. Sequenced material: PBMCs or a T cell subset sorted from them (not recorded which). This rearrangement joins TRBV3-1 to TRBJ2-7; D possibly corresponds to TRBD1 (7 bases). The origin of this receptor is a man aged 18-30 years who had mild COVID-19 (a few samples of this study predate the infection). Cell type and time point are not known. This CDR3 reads CASSQKTTGRPYEQYF. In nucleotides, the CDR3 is TGTGCCAGCAGCCAGAAAACGACAGGGAGGCCCTACGAGCAGTACTTC.